This T cell receptor (beta chain) was observed in a study of T cells in Graves' hyperthyroidism and ophthalmopathy. Authors of the study amplified TCR beta CDR3 regions from RNA transcripts. The TCR CDR3 was amplified in a first-round RT-PCR using the HTBI primer set. One entry per CDR3 protein, called by TCRdb with MiXCR from the multiplex PCR reads. The profile covers a few hundred thousand distinct CDR3 sequences, with roughly 20% appearing a single time and around a quarter taken by the ten largest. Trimming removed 5 bases at V and 4 bases at J, with 14 bases between. Germline lookup yields CDR1 MNHEY and CDR2 SVGAGI. CDR3 length: 14 amino acids. This clonotype was recorded a few times.

The chain has TRBV6-5 and TRBJ1-1; D possibly corresponds to TRBD1 (6 bases). The TCR sequence derives from a man between 18 and 35 years old with Graves' hyperthyroidism. Specimen: blood. The CDR3 DNA is TGTGCCAGCAGTCTACAGGGCTTCGCCACTGAAGCTTTCTTT. This translates into CASSLQGFATEAFF.